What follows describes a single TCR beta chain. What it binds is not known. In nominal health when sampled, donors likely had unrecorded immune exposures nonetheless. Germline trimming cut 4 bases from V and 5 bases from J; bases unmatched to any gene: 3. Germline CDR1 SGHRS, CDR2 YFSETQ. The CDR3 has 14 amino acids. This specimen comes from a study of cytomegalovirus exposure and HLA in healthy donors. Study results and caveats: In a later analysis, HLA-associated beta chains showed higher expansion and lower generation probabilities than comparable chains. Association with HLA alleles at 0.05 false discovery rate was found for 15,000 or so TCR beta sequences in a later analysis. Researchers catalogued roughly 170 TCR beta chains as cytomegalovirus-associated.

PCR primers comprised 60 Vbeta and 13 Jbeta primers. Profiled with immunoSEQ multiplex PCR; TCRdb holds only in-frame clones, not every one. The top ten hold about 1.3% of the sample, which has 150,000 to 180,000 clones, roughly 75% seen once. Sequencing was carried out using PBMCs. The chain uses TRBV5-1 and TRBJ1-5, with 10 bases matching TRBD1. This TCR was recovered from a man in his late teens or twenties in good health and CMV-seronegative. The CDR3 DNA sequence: TGCGCCAGCAGCATTGGGACAGGGGATCAGCCCCAGCATTTT. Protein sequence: CASSIGTGDQPQHF.